A selection of T cell receptor beta chains follows, all from one sample in a study of T cells in Graves' hyperthyroidism and ophthalmopathy. Each CDR3 protein gets one entry after TCRdb re-called the multiplex PCR reads with MiXCR. The sample yields about half a million distinct CDR3 sequences, roughly 20% seen once. Material for sequencing was blood. Receptors originate from a man aged 18 to 30 with Graves' hyperthyroidism. CDR3s include the opening cysteine and the closing phenylalanine or tryptophan. The D gene is left open where the match is weak. Clone sizes are given selectively: once, few, many, or a class where the clone is expanded.

v_call,d_call,j_call,clone_size,cdr3_nt,cdr3_aa
TRBV20-1,-,TRBJ1-5,-,TGCAGTGCTAGTGATTTATATAGCAATCAGCCCCAGCATTTT,CSASDLYSNQPQHF
TRBV27,-,TRBJ1-5,many,TGTGCCAGCAGTCCAAGGCCTCTCAATCAGCCCCAGCATTTT,CASSPRPLNQPQHF
TRBV6-1,-,TRBJ1-6,few,TGTGCCAGCCTCAGGGCCCCTAGGGATAATTCACCCCTCCACTTT,CASLRAPRDNSPLHF
TRBV2,TRBD2,TRBJ2-7,many,TGTGCCAGCATTAGCGGGGTCGCCGAGCAGTACTTC,CASISGVAEQYF
TRBV28,TRBD1,TRBJ1-1,few,TGTGCCAGCAGGCTGAGGGGACAGCGTGAAGCTTTCTTT,CASRLRGQREAFF
TRBV5-1,-,TRBJ1-1,many,TGCGCCAGCAGCTTGTTCTCAGGCATGAACACTGAAGCTTTCTTT,CASSLFSGMNTEAFF
TRBV5-1,TRBD1,TRBJ2-4,many,TGCGCCAGCAGCCCAGGACAGGCCCTAGCCAAAAACATTCAGTACTTC,CASSPGQALAKNIQYF
TRBV11-2,-,TRBJ2-2,many,TGTGCCAGCAGCCCCCTGGGGAAGGGGACCATGAACACCGGGGAGCTGTTTTTT,CASSPLGKGTMNTGELFF
TRBV15,-,TRBJ2-5,many,TGTGCCACCAGCAGTGGGACCGGGGGGACCCAGTACTTC,CATSSGTGGTQYF
TRBV29-1,-,TRBJ2-2,many,TGCAGCGTTAGTCTAACGAACACCGGGGAGCTGTTTTTT,CSVSLTNTGELFF
TRBV18,-,TRBJ1-1,many,TGTGCCAGCTCAGCAGGGCGCCTTGAAGCTTTCTTT,CASSAGRLEAFF
TRBV6-5,-,TRBJ1-1,many,TGTGCCAGCAGTCCCTATGTAGGAACTGAAGCTTTCTTT,CASSPYVGTEAFF
TRBV6-2/TRBV6-3,-,TRBJ1-5,many,TGTGCCAGCCTACCGCGGGGTGGTCAGCCCCAGCATTTT,CASLPRGGQPQHF
TRBV28,TRBD1,TRBJ1-5,many,TGTGCCAGCAGTTTAAGGACAGGGTTTAGCAATCAGCCCCAGCATTTT,CASSLRTGFSNQPQHF
TRBV6-2/TRBV6-3,-,TRBJ2-5,many,TGTGCCAGCAGTTGGAGGACAGTCCAAGAGACCCAGTACTTC,CASSWRTVQETQYF
TRBV27,-,TRBJ2-2,many,TGTGCCAGCAGTTTATCTCCTGACACCGGGGAGCTGTTTTTT,CASSLSPDTGELFF
TRBV11-1,-,TRBJ1-2,few,TGTGCCAGCAGCCGAGTGGGGGTTCTGCCCCTCGACTATGGCTACACCTTC,CASSRVGVLPLDYGYTF
TRBV4-1,-,TRBJ1-3,few,TGCGCCAGCAGCCAAGAAGCGGGGCTTGGAGGAAACACCATATATTTT,CASSQEAGLGGNTIYF
TRBV2,-,TRBJ2-5,many,TGTGCCAGCAAAGAAGGACGGCCCTCGAGGGAGACCCAGTACTTC,CASKEGRPSRETQYF
TRBV5-1,-,TRBJ1-2,many,TGTGCCAGCAGTCTCAGCACTAACTATGGCTACACCTTC,CASSLSTNYGYTF
TRBV24-1,TRBD1,TRBJ2-5,many,TGTGCCACCAGTGATCCGGGACAGGGGCAAGAGACCCAGTACTTC,CATSDPGQGQETQYF
TRBV6-2/TRBV6-3,-,TRBJ2-1,few,TGTGCCAGCAGTTACTCGAGCGGGCTGGGCTCCTACAATGAGCAGTTCTTC,CASSYSSGLGSYNEQFF
TRBV6-1,-,TRBJ2-7,many,TGTGCCAGCAGACGAGGGGACGAGCAGTACTTC,CASRRGDEQYF
TRBV28,-,TRBJ1-1,-,TGTGCCAGCAGTGGACTTACGGCCGCGGGAACTGAAGCTTTCTTT,CASSGLTAAGTEAFF
TRBV25-1,-,TRBJ1-6,-,TGTGCCAGCAGTTTCGGCCCCCCAGGGGCGGATAATTCACCCCTCCACTTT,CASSFGPPGADNSPLHF
TRBV28,TRBD1,TRBJ1-2,many,TGTGCCAGCAGTCCACAGGGGGCAACCTATGGCTACACCTTC,CASSPQGATYGYTF
TRBV11-2,TRBD2,TRBJ2-5,-,TGTGCCAGCAGCCCGCTCGTTAGGACTAGCGGAAAAGAGACCCAGTACTTC,CASSPLVRTSGKETQYF
TRBV2,-,TRBJ2-5,many,TGTGCCAGCAGTGAAGCGCGTGAGACCCAGTACTTC,CASSEARETQYF
TRBV6-5,-,TRBJ1-2,many,TGTGCCAGCAGTTACCTCACAGGAGATGGCTACACCTTC,CASSYLTGDGYTF
TRBV6-5,-,TRBJ2-7,many,TGTGCCAGCAGTCCGACCGGGACCGTCTCCTACGAGCAGTACTTC,CASSPTGTVSYEQYF
TRBV10-3,-,TRBJ2-7,many,TGTGCCATCAGTGAGCAGGGTTACGAGCAGTACTTC,CAISEQGYEQYF
TRBV2,-,TRBJ1-5,many,TGTGCCAGCAGCCTTCAATCCCGCGCTCAGCCCCAGCATTTT,CASSLQSRAQPQHF
TRBV29-1,-,TRBJ2-2,few,TGCAGCGGCATCCGGGACGCCGACACCGGGGAGCTGTTTTTT,CSGIRDADTGELFF
TRBV24-1,-,TRBJ1-1,-,TGTGCCACCAGTGATCGGGCGTTTACTGAAGCTTTCTTT,CATSDRAFTEAFF